This T cell receptor beta chain was profiled in a study of siplizumab effects on memory and regulatory T cells. This CDR3 has 15 residues. Trimming took off 0 bases at V and 0 bases at J, with 6 bases between the two ends. Germline loops: CDR1 SGHRS, CDR2 YFSETQ. Here immunoSEQ multiplex PCR was the method, and the copy in TCRdb shows in-frame clones only, minus some. In the table there are some 73,000 clones, roughly 93% of which are singletons. This clone was seen only once. The sample consisted of CD8+ T cells sorted from blood. V and J are TRBV5-1 and TRBJ2-2; D may be TRBD1 (5 bases). This sequence was found in a human donor in good health. CDR3 nucleotides: TGCGCCAGCAGCTTGGCAGGGTCGAACACCGGGGAGCTGTTTTTT. It specifies CASSLAGSNTGELFF.